Listed below are T cell receptor beta chains from one sample, sequenced in a study of radiation and T cells in renal cell carcinoma. TCRdb's table, derived via immunoSEQ multiplex PCR, lists solely in-frame clones and lacks some. The repertoire includes approximately 43,000 clones, nearly 85% of them detected once, and 25% to 35% sits in the top ten. The specimen was blood, collected from a patient whose treatment included radiotherapy and nephrectomy. All receptors come from a woman aged 65 to 85 with renal cell carcinoma. CDR3s include the opening cysteine and the closing phenylalanine or tryptophan. A D gene is named only where the DNA matches it firmly. Expanded clones are given a class, and other clones once, few, many or no size at all.

>TRBV7-2|NA|once|TRBJ1-2
CASSPMAPTGGYTF
TGTGCCAGCAGCCCTATGGCGCCCACAGGTGGCTACACCTTC
>TRBV21-1|NA|NA|TRBJ2-1
CASSITSGRAYNEQFF
TGTGCCAGCAGCATCACTAGCGGGAGGGCTTACAATGAGCAGTTCTTC
>TRBV2|NA|NA|TRBJ2-5
CASSEADLRQGNLMTQYF
TGTGCCAGCAGTGAAGCGGATTTAAGGCAGGGAAATCTCATGACCCAGTACTTC
>TRBV5-1|NA|NA|TRBJ2-1
CASSLGDTYNEQFF
TGCGCCAGCAGCTTGGGGGACACGTACAATGAGCAGTTCTTC
>TRBV18|TRBD1|NA|TRBJ2-3
CASSQKGTGGRGWEGTDTQYF
TGTGCCAGCTCCCAAAAAGGGACAGGGGGCAGGGGATGGGAGGGAACAGATACGCAGTATTTT
>TRBV9|TRBD2|NA|TRBJ2-3
CASSVSPRRGGLDTQYF
TGTGCCAGCAGCGTATCCCCCCGGCGGGGGGGCTTAGATACGCAGTATTTT
>TRBV9|TRBD1|NA|TRBJ1-2
CASRLRDRGNYGYTF
TGTGCCAGCAGGTTAAGGGACAGGGGGAACTATGGCTACACCTTC
>TRBV11-2|TRBD1|once|TRBJ2-7
CASSTRTGEQYF
TGTGCCAGCAGCACCCGGACAGGCGAGCAGTACTTC
>TRBV5-4|TRBD2|NA|TRBJ2-2
CASSSWTSGNTGELFF
TGTGCCAGCAGCTCCTGGACTAGCGGAAACACCGGGGAGCTGTTTTTT
>TRBV7-9|NA|NA|TRBJ1-6
CASSLVEQSNSPLHF
TGTGCCAGCAGCTTAGTCGAACAGTCAAATTCACCCCTCCACTTT
>TRBV11-2|NA|NA|TRBJ2-2
CASSLDGPNTGELFF
TGTGCCAGCAGCTTAGATGGTCCCAACACCGGGGAGCTGTTTTTT
>TRBV19|TRBD2|NA|TRBJ2-2
CASSIYPGLAGGYTGELFF
TGTGCCAGTAGTATTTACCCCGGACTAGCGGGAGGATACACCGGGGAGCTGTTTTTT
>TRBV6-6|NA|NA|TRBJ2-3
CASRSAGPSSTDTQYF
TGTGCCAGCAGATCCGCAGGCCCCTCTTCCACAGATACGCAGTATTTT
>TRBV11-3|TRBD2|NA|TRBJ2-5
CASSRAGEGYQETQYF
TGTGCCAGCAGCCGAGCGGGGGAGGGTTACCAAGAGACCCAGTACTTC